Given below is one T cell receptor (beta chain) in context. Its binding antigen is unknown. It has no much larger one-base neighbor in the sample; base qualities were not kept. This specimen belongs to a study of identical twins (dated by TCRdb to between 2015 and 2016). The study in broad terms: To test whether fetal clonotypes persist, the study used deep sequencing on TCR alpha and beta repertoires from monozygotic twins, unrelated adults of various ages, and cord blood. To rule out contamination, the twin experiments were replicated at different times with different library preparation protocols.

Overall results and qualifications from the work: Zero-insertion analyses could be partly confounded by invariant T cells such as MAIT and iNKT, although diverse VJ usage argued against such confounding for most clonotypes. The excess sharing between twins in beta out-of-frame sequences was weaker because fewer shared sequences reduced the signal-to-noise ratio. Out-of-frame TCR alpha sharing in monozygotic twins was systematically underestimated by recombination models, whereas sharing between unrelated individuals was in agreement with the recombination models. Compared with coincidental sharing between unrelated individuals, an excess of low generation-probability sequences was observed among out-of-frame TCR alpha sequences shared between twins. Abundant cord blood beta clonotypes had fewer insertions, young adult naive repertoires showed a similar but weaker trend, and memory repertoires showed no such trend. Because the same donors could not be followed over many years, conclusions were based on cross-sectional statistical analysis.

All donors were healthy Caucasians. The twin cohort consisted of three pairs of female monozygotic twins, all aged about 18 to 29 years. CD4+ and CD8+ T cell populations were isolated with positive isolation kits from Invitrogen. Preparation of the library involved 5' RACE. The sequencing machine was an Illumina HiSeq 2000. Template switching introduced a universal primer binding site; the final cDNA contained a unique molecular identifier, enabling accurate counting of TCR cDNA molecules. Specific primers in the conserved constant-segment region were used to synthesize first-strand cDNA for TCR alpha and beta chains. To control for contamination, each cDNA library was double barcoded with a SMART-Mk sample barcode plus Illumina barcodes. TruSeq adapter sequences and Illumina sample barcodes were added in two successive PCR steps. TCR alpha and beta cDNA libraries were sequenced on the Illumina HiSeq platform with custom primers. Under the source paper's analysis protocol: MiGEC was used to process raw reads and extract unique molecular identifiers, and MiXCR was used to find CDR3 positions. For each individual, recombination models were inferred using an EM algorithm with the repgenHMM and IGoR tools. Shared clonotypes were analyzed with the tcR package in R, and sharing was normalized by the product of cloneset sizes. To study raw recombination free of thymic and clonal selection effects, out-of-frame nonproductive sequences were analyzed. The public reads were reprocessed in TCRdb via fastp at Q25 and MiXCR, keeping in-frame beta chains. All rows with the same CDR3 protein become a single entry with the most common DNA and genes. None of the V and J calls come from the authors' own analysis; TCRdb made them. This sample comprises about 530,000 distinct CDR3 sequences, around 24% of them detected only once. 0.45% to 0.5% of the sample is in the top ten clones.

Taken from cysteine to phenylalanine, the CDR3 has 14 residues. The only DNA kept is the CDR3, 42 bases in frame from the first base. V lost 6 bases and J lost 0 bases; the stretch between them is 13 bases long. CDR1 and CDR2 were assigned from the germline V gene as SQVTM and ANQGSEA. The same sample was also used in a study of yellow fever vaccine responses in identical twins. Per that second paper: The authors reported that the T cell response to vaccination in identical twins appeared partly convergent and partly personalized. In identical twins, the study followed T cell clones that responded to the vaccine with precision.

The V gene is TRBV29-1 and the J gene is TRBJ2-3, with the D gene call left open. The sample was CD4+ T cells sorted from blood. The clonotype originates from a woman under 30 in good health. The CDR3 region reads CSVAEGLSTDTQYF. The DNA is TGCAGCGTCGCTGAAGGGTTGAGCACAGATACGCAGTATTTT.